These 5 T cell receptor beta chains were all obtained from the same sample, sequenced in a study of regulatory T cells in long-lasting Graves disease. Arm-PCR of CDR3 regions and iRepertoire HTBI primers were the basis on which TCR beta libraries were built. Via MiXCR, TCRdb re-called the multiplex PCR reads, giving one row per CDR3 protein. This sample carries hundreds of thousands of distinct CDR3 sequences, approximately 15% of them seen once, and the ten largest clones take around a sixth. As for time point: newly diagnosed GD, antithyroid drugs for less than 3 months. Construction of the TCR library relied on RNA isolated from PBMCs. The data were also submitted as part of a second study, on T cells in Graves' hyperthyroidism and ophthalmopathy.

The sequencing here drew on peripheral blood mononuclear cells (PBMCs), taken at new diagnosis, from a patient treated with antithyroid drugs. These receptors all stem from a woman aged 25 to 39 with Graves disease.

This clonotype was observed many times. This chain connects TRBV12-3 or TRBV12-4 to TRBJ2-3; 12 nucleotides match TRBD1. The CDR3 loop spans 15 amino acids. The J segment lost 6 bases and the V segment lost 5 bases, leaving 6 bases of the junction unmatched. The CDR3 coding sequence is TGTGCCAGCAGTCCGGGACAGGGGGCTCGCGATACGCAGTATTTT. This gives the protein CASSPGQGARDTQYF.

This clonotype showed up just a few times. This chain's CDR3 is CASRGLAGDRAGELFF. CDR3 in DNA: TGTGCCAGCAGGGGACTAGCGGGAGATCGGGCCGGGGAGCTGTTTTTT. The chain is built from TRBV5-4 and TRBJ2-2; 14 bases match TRBD2. Germline V gives CDR1 SGHNT, CDR2 YYREEE (reference sequence). V trimming: 5 bases; J trimming: 6 bases; junction bases outside the gene matches: 6. The CDR3 loop spans 16 amino acids.

This clonotype was recorded at least ten times. The genes are TRBV28 and TRBJ1-2; TRBD1 might be the D (6 bases). From germline, CDR1 is MDHEN and CDR2 SYDVKM. Trimming left V 7 bases short and J 4 bases short, with 10 bases between. The length of the CDR3 is 12 residues. The CDR3 DNA sequence: TGTGCCAGCACAGGGGAACGCTATGGCTACACCTTC. Amino acid sequence: CASTGERYGYTF.

This clonotype has only a few counts. The genes are TRBV11-2 and TRBJ2-7, with TRBD2 as a possible D gene (6 bases). V shed 6 bases and J shed 4 bases, with 13 bases lying between them. CDR3 length: 13 amino acids. Germline V gene sequence: CDR1 SGHAT, CDR2 FQNNGV. The CDR3 here is CASSHAGGYEQYF. The DNA for the CDR3 is TGTGCCAGCAGTCACGCCGGGGGTTACGAGCAGTACTTC.

V usage is TRBV19 and J usage is TRBJ1-5; 7 bases match TRBD1. CDR3 length equals 17 residues. Germline trimming cut 2 bases from V and 0 bases from J; bases unmatched to any gene: 7. Germline V gene sequence: CDR1 LNHDA, CDR2 SQIVND (reference sequence). The CDR3 loop reads CASSIRDSPISNQPQHF. CDR3 nucleotide sequence: TGTGCCAGTAGTATAAGGGACAGTCCTATTAGCAATCAGCCCCAGCATTTT.